These 26 T cell receptor beta chains came from one sample sequenced in a study of blood T cells in healthy people across ages. Primers used in a second PCR of roughly 7 to 11 cycles were a sample-barcoded 5' primer and a J-beta primer mix. TCRdb re-analysed the 5' RACE reads in MiXCR, keeping a single row per CDR3 protein. The sample shows approximately 900,000 distinct CDR3 sequences, about 28% of them seen only once. The sample also formed part of further work on T cells of mothers and their children.

Sequenced sample: blood. The receptors here all came from a middle-aged woman in good health.

In its sample, this clonotype was seen a few times. The chain has TRBV7-9 and TRBJ1-5; 9 positions agree with TRBD1. This CDR3 region has 19 residues. V shed 5 bases and J 4 bases; nucleotides not matched to a gene: 18. CDR1 is SEHNR, CDR2 FQNEAQ, per germline (reference sequence). CDR3 residues: CASSDLYRGHRDWNQPQHF. The DNA for the CDR3 is TGTGCCAGCAGCGATCTTTACAGGGGGCATCGAGATTGGAATCAGCCCCAGCATTTT.

This rearrangement joins TRBV7-8 to TRBJ2-3, with 12 bases lining up with TRBD2. With 0 bases clipped from V and 0 bases from J, the junction kept 4 bases outside the gene matches. This CDR3 region has 18 residues. The germline CDR1 and CDR2 sequences are SGHVS and FQNEAQ. In DNA form, the CDR3 reads TGTGCCAGCAGCTTAGCTCTAGCGGGGGGGCTTAGCACAGATACGCAGTATTTT. Translation gives CASSLALAGGLSTDTQYF.

This clonotype was seen a handful of times. This chain links TRBV28 with TRBJ1-3; possible D gene TRBD1, 5 bases. This CDR3 region has 13 residues. Deletions cut 10 bases from V and 4 bases from J, with 14 bases between. Germline V CDR1 and CDR2: MDHEN, SYDVKM. This chain's CDR3 is CATALGPGNTIYF. CDR3 DNA sequence: TGTGCCACCGCGTTGGGGCCCGGAAACACCATATATTTT. Together with reference TRBV28 and TRBJ1-3, the CDR3 gives the full variable domain: DVKVTQSSRYLVKRTGEKVFLECVQDMDHENMFWYRQDPGLGLRLIYFSYDVKMKEKGDIPEGYSVSREKKERFSLILESASTNQTSMYLCATALGPGNTIYFGEGSWLTVV.

This chain joins TRBV27 and TRBJ2-2, with D perhaps matching TRBD2 (6 bases). Germline V gene lookup returns CDR1 MNHEY and CDR2 SMNVEV (reference sequence). V shed 3 bases and J shed 5 bases, with 10 bases lying between them. The CDR3 extends over 14 amino acids. The CDR3 DNA follows: TGTGCCAGCAGTTTGGTACGGGGGACCGGGGAGCTGTTTTTT. Its translation: CASSLVRGTGELFF.

The chain recombines TRBV4-1 with TRBJ1-3; tentative D call: TRBD1 (6 bases). The CDR3 length is 15 residues. Germline loops: CDR1 MGHRA, CDR2 YSYEKL. The V gene lost 1 base and the J gene lost 3 bases, with 10 bases spanning the gap. This CDR3 is CASSQVGGGGNTIYF. CDR3 bases: TGCGCCAGCAGCCAAGTAGGGGGAGGTGGAAACACCATATATTTT.

A note on this clonotype: A read error may explain this, as a much larger clone is one base away. This chain links TRBV29-1 with TRBJ2-1, with 8 bases identical to TRBD1. Matching the DNA end better, TRBJ2-7 makes the J call doubtful. The CDR3 is 13 residues long. Germline loops: CDR1 SQVTM, CDR2 ANQGSEA. Here the CDR3 reads CSVGQALYNEQYF. CDR3 DNA: TGCAGCGTGGGACAGGCCCTTTACAATGAGCAGTACTTC.

The J gene is TRBJ2-1, the V gene TRBV24-1, with 10 bases identical to TRBD2. Per germline, CDR1 KGHDR and CDR2 SFDVKD. This CDR3 is built from 16 residues. The junction had 5 bases not matched to a gene; V was cut back by 4 bases and J by 3 bases. CDR3 sequence reads: CATSELAGALYNEQFF. The CDR3 DNA is TGTGCCACCAGTGAGCTAGCGGGGGCCCTCTACAATGAGCAGTTCTTC.

The V gene is TRBV10-3, the J gene TRBJ1-2; 9 bases fit TRBD1. There are 16 residues in the CDR3. CDR1 is ENHRY, CDR2 SYGVKD, per germline. V lost 0 bases to trimming and J lost 8 bases; unmatched junction nucleotides: 10. The DNA of the CDR3 is TGTGCCATCAGTGAGTCAGACGGGACAGGGTCTCGCGGCTACACCTTC. As protein: CAISESDGTGSRGYTF.

This chain links TRBV6-6 with TRBJ2-3, with TRBD2 identical over 10 bases. With 4 bases clipped from V and 6 bases from J, the junction kept 4 bases outside the gene matches. Germline V gene sequence: CDR1 MNHNY, CDR2 SVGAGI (reference sequence). The CDR3 has 14 amino acids. The CDR3 DNA sequence: TGTGCCAGCAGTTTTACTAGCGGGGACGATACGCAGTATTTT. Residues: CASSFTSGDDTQYF.

At least ten counts were recorded for this clonotype. The chain links TRBV6-1 to TRBJ2-7, with D tentatively TRBD2 (6 bases). The CDR3 has 15 amino acids. Germline CDR1 MNHNS, CDR2 SASEGT. The V end was cut by 3 bases, the J end by 0 bases, with 12 bases between. The CDR3 DNA is TGTGCCAGCAGTGAGTATGGGGGGAGCTCCTACGAGCAGTACTTC. Its protein is CASSEYGGSSYEQYF.

The chain employs TRBV4-3 and TRBJ2-1; D unresolved. The V gene lost 0 bases and the J gene lost 5 bases, with 11 bases spanning the gap. The CDR3 length is 15 residues. Germline V gives CDR1 LGHNA, CDR2 YSLEER. This CDR3 is CASSQDASTNNEQFF. The CDR3, as DNA: TGCGCCAGCAGCCAAGATGCGAGCACAAACAATGAGCAGTTCTTC.

This clonotype was seen a handful of times. The chain employs TRBV29-1 and TRBJ1-2, with 7 nucleotides matching TRBD1. The J segment lost 5 bases and the V segment lost 3 bases, leaving 6 bases of the junction unmatched. Germline lookup yields CDR1 SQVTM and CDR2 ANQGSEA. The CDR3 is 13 amino acids. CDR3 amino acids: CSVEGTAPYGYTF. CDR3 nucleotides: TGCAGCGTTGAGGGGACAGCCCCTTATGGCTACACCTTC.

The rearrangement uses TRBV20-1 and TRBJ1-2; D is possibly TRBD1 (5 bases). V lost 7 bases to trimming and J lost 5 bases, with 11 bases between them. The CDR3 has 11 amino acids. Germline CDR1 DFQATT, CDR2 SNEGSKA (reference sequence). The CDR3 protein is CSVVGAYGYTF. DNA of the CDR3: TGCAGTGTTGTCGGGGCTTATGGCTACACCTTC.

In this sample, this clonotype turned up many times. The rearrangement links TRBV20-1 to TRBJ2-7, with 8 bases matching TRBD1. From germline, CDR1 is DFQATT and CDR2 SNEGSKA (reference sequence). J was trimmed by 5 bases and V by 5 bases; bases with no gene match: 8. CDR3 size: 13 residues. CDR3 region: CSAGGQVIHEQYF. CDR3 coding DNA: TGCAGTGCTGGGGGACAGGTTATACACGAGCAGTACTTC.

This clonotype was observed once. The chain uses TRBV4-1 and TRBJ1-4; TRBD1 aligns across 12 bases. The germline V gene encodes CDR1 MGHRA and CDR2 YSYEKL. V trimming: 2 bases; J trimming: 3 bases; junction bases outside the gene matches: 7. CDR3 size: 18 residues. CDR3 in DNA: TGCGCCAGCAGCCAATCACCGGGACAGGGGGCGGCTAATGAAAAACTGTTTTTT. Its protein is CASSQSPGQGAANEKLFF.

Comments on this clonotype: The junction differs from germline at one of its ends, possibly a read error. The chain combines TRBV6-2 or TRBV6-3 with TRBJ2-6; perhaps TRBD1 as D (5 bases). CDR1 and CDR2 (germline): MNHEY, SVGEGT. The CDR3 is 16 residues long. CDR3 coding DNA: TGTGCCAGCGTCGAGGCAGAGCTTTCTGGGGCCGACGTCCTGACTTTC. Protein sequence: CASVEAELSGADVLTF.

The chain carries TRBV12-3 or TRBV12-4 and TRBJ1-5; 8 positions match TRBD1. The CDR3 is made up of 14 amino acids. Trimming cost V 7 bases and J 4 bases; bases outside gene matches: 6. The CDR3 spells CASTLGQVNQPQHF. The CDR3 coding sequence is TGTGCCAGCACCCTGGGACAGGTTAATCAGCCCCAGCATTTT.

This clonotype turned up a few times. V and J are TRBV3-1 and TRBJ2-1; D might be TRBD2 (6 bases). The germline gives CDR1 LGHDT, CDR2 YNNKEL (reference sequence). V shed 1 base and J shed 6 bases, with 19 bases lying between them. The CDR3 loop spans 17 amino acids. The CDR3 loop reads CASSQVELAATLNEQFF. In DNA, the CDR3 is TGTGCCAGCAGCCAAGTGGAACTAGCTGCGACTCTCAATGAGCAGTTCTTC.

This clonotype has more than one count but fewer than ten. V is TRBV15 and J is TRBJ2-1, with 7 bases matching TRBD1. The length of the CDR3 is 14 residues. The ends lost 3 bases at V and 5 bases at J; junction bases unmatched: 4. In germline, CDR1 is LNHNV, CDR2 YYDKDF (reference sequence). CDR3 region: CATSRSTGDNEQFF. CDR3 DNA: TGTGCCACCAGCAGGAGCACAGGGGACAATGAGCAGTTCTTC.

The chain joins TRBV7-8 to TRBJ2-3; D unresolved. CDR3 length equals 16 residues. The germline V gene encodes CDR1 SGHVS and CDR2 FQNEAQ. V was trimmed by 5 bases and J by 2 bases, leaving 17 bases between them. The CDR3: CASSDPGPSPTDTQYF. Here the CDR3 DNA reads TGTGCCAGCAGCGATCCGGGCCCCAGCCCCACAGATACGCAGTATTTT.

This clonotype was found many times. The V and J genes are TRBV7-9 and TRBJ2-1; perhaps TRBD1 as D (6 bases). Trimming cost V 2 bases and J 4 bases, with 21 bases left between them. The germline CDR1 and CDR2 sequences are SEHNR and FQNEAQ (reference sequence). This CDR3 is 18 amino acids long. The CDR3 coding sequence is TGTGCCAGCAGCTTATCCTCTACGGGAACAGGGCCTTACAATGAGCAGTTCTTC. It codes for CASSLSSTGTGPYNEQFF. The full variable domain, its missing parts supplied by reference TRBV7-9 and TRBJ2-1, is DTGVSQNPRHKITKRGQNVTFRCDPISEHNRLYWYRQTLGQGPEFLTYFQNEAQLEKSRLLSDRFSAERPKGSFSTLEIQRTEQGDSAMYLCASSLSSTGTGPYNEQFFGPGTRLTVL.

This clonotype has at least ten counts. The V and J genes are TRBV7-3 and TRBJ1-1; D is uncertain. The CDR3 spans 13 residues. Germline CDR1 is SGHTA and CDR2 is FQGTGA. The ends were cut back, 4 bases at V and 1 base at J, with 7 bases in the middle. CDR3: CASSWRGNTEAFF. The CDR3 DNA sequence: TGTGCCAGCAGCTGGCGGGGGAACACTGAAGCTTTCTTT.

This clonotype was found a few times. The genes are TRBV7-2 and TRBJ1-6; tentative D call: TRBD1 (5 bases). V was trimmed by 1 base and J by 10 bases, leaving 8 bases between them. The CDR3 spans 13 residues. Germline values: CDR1 SGHTA, CDR2 FQGNSA. Here the CDR3 DNA reads TGTGCCAGCAGCTTAGTTGGGGGGTCACCCCTCCACTTT. Encoded protein: CASSLVGGSPLHF. Full variable domain (missing parts from reference TRBV7-2 and TRBJ1-6): GAGVSQSPSNKVTEKGKDVELRCDPISGHTALYWYRQSLGQGLEFLIYFQGNSAPDKSGLPSDRFSAERTGGSVSTLTIQRTQQEDSAVYLCASSLVGGSPLHFGNGTRLTVT.

Only a few counts were recorded for this clonotype. The V gene is TRBV7-2, the J gene TRBJ1-1; 8 bases line up with TRBD1. After removal of 3 bases from V and 10 bases from J, the junction contained 10 bases not matched to a gene. There are 14 residues in the CDR3. The V gene's germline CDR1 is SGHTA and CDR2 FQGNSA. CDR3 nucleotides: TGTGCCAGCAGCTTTGAAAGGGGACAGGCGGGAGCTTTCTTT. Protein product: CASSFERGQAGAFF.

The rearrangement uses TRBV29-1 and TRBJ2-3; D tentatively fits TRBD1 or TRBD2 (5 bases each). Trimming left V 6 bases short and J 4 bases short, with 17 bases between. Germline CDR1 SQVTM, CDR2 ANQGSEA. The CDR3 loop spans 14 amino acids. In DNA form, the CDR3 reads TGCAGCGTGAACGACCGGGGCCTTCCAGATACGCAGTATTTT. This codes for CSVNDRGLPDTQYF.

This clonotype was observed a few times. The chain has TRBV5-1 and TRBJ1-2; a possible D gene is TRBD1 (6 bases). The CDR3 contains 17 residues. V shed 4 bases and J shed 0 bases, with 19 bases lying between them. Germline CDR1 SGHRS, CDR2 YFSETQ. CDR3 nucleotide sequence: TGCGCCAGCAGCGTTACCGGGACACCAGGTTCTAACTATGGCTACACCTTC. Its translation: CASSVTGTPGSNYGYTF.